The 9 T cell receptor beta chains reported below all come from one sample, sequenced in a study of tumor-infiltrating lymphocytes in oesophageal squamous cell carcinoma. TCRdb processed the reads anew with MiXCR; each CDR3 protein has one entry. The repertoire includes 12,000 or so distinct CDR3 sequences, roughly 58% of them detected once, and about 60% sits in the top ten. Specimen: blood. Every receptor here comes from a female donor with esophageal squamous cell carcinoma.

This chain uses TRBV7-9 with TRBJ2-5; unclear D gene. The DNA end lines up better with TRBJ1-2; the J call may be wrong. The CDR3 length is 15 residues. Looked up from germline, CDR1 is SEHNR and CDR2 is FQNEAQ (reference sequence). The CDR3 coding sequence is TGTGCCAGCAGCTTAGGTCTCGGCCGTGACGATGGCTACACCTTC. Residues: CASSLGLGRDDGYTF.

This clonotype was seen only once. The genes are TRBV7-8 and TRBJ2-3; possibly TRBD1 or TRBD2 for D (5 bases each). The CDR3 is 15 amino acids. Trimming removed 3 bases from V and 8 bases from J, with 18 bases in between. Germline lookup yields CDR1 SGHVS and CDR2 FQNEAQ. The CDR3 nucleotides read TGTGCCAGCAGCTTGGGGGAAGGGATCGGGTTTACGCAGTATTTT. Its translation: CASSLGEGIGFTQYF.

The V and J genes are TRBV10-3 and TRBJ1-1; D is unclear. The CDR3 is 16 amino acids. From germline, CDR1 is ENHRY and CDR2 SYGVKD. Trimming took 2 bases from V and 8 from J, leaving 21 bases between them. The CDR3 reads CAISEVIRAVPTEAFF. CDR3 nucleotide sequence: TGTGCCATCAGTGAGGTTATAAGGGCCGTCCCCACCGAAGCTTTCTTT.

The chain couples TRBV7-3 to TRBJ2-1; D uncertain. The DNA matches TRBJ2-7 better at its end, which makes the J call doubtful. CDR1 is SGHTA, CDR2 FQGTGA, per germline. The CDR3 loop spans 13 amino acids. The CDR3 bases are TGTGCCAGCAGCTTAAAAGCAAACAATGAGCAGTACTTC. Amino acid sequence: CASSLKANNEQYF.

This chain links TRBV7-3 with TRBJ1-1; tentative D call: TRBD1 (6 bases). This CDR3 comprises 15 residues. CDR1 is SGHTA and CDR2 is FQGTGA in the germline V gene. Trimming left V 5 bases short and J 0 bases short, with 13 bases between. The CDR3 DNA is TGTGCCAGCAGCCCCCCAAGGGGGGTGAACACTGAAGCTTTCTTT. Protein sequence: CASSPPRGVNTEAFF.

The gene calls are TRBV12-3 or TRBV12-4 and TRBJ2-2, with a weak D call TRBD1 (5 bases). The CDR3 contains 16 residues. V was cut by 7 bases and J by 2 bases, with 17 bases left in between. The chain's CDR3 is CASIFGLDSNTGELFF. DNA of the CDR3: TGTGCCAGCATCTTCGGTTTAGACAGTAACACCGGGGAGCTGTTTTTT.

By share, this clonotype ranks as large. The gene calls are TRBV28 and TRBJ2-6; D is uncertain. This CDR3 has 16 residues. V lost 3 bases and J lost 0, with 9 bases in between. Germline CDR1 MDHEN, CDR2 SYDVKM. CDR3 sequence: CASSFRLISGANVLTF. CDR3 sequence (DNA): TGTGCCAGCAGTTTCAGGCTTATCTCTGGGGCCAACGTCCTGACTTTC.

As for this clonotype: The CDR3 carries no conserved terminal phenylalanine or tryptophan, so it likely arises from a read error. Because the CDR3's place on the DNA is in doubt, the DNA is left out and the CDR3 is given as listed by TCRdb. CDR3 residues: CASNRGLAGVVEQYFGA. This sequence joins TRBV6-4 and TRBJ2-6; the D segment call TRBD2 is taken from the table without a DNA check. The V gene's germline CDR1 is MRHNA and CDR2 SNTAGT. The CDR3 has 17 residues if both end residues are counted.

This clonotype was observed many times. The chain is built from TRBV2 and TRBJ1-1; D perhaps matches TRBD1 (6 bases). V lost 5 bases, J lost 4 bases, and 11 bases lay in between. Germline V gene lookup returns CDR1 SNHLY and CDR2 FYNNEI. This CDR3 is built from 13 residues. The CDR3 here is CASSLTGITEAFF. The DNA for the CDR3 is TGTGCCAGCAGTCTTACAGGGATCACTGAAGCTTTCTTT.